The 26 T cell receptor beta chains below all came from one sample that was sequenced in a study of blood T cell repertoires in COVID-19. The protocol was immunoSEQ multiplex PCR, while the TCRdb copy is restricted to in-frame clones and leaves out a portion. The sample has more than 200,000 clones; 75% to 90% are singletons. The sequenced material came from peripheral blood. The receptors were gathered from a woman in her 70s with active or convalescent COVID-19.

The CDR3 reads CASSLDLSNQPQHF. CDR3 coding DNA: TGTGCCAGCAGCTTAGATCTCAGCAATCAGCCCCAGCATTTT. The chain recombines TRBV7-9 with TRBJ1-5; D is unclear. The length of the CDR3 is 14 residues. Trimming took off 1 base at V and 1 base at J, with 5 bases between the two ends. Per germline, CDR1 SEHNR and CDR2 FQNEAQ (reference sequence).

The CDR3 sequence: CASSLAGRTDTQYF. In nucleotides, the CDR3 is TGTGCCAGCAGTTTAGCGGGCCGCACAGATACGCAGTATTTT. The rearrangement links TRBV28 to TRBJ2-3; D perhaps matches TRBD2 (5 bases). The CDR3 is made up of 14 amino acids. The ends were cut back, 2 bases at V and 1 base at J, with 7 bases in the middle. Germline values: CDR1 MDHEN, CDR2 SYDVKM.

This sequence joins TRBV7-9 and TRBJ1-1; D remains ambiguous. The CDR3 covers 12 residues. Trimming left V 4 bases short and J 2 bases short, with 5 bases between. Germline V gene sequence: CDR1 SEHNR, CDR2 FQNEAQ (reference sequence). DNA of the CDR3: TGTGCCAGCAGCTCCCATAACACTGAAGCTTTCTTT. Residues: CASSSHNTEAFF.

This clone came up a few times. The CDR3 coding sequence is TGCGCCAGCAGCCAAGTTGGTCGGGAGTCCAGCACAGATACGCAGTATTTT. It encodes CASSQVGRESSTDTQYF. This chain links TRBV4-1 with TRBJ2-3; perhaps TRBD2 as D (6 bases). Between the trimmed V and J ends, which lost 1 base and 0 bases, there was a span of 14 bases. There are 17 residues in the CDR3. The V gene's germline CDR1 is MGHRA and CDR2 YSYEKL.

The V and J genes are TRBV4-1 and TRBJ2-3; maybe TRBD1 (6 bases). The CDR3 has 12 residues. The ends were cut back, 4 bases at V and 6 bases at J, with 8 bases in the middle. Germline lookup yields CDR1 MGHRA and CDR2 YSYEKL. Here the CDR3 reads CASSLQGDTQYF. The CDR3 DNA reads as TGCGCCAGCAGCCTCCAGGGGGATACGCAGTATTTT.

The chain combines TRBV7-2 with TRBJ1-1, with D perhaps matching TRBD1 (6 bases). V gave up 3 bases and J gave up 5 bases, with 16 bases separating them. The length of the CDR3 is 15 residues. Germline CDR1 SGHTA, CDR2 FQGNSA. The CDR3 DNA reads TGTGCCAGCAGCTTTGACAGGTTTCTGGGAACTGAAGCTTTCTTT. It yields the protein CASSFDRFLGTEAFF.

The V gene is TRBV28, the J gene TRBJ2-5; 8 bases fit TRBD1. The CDR3 loop spans 16 amino acids. The ends lost 3 bases at V and 1 base at J; junction bases unmatched: 7. Germline V gene lookup returns CDR1 MDHEN and CDR2 SYDVKM. The CDR3 DNA reads as TGTGCCAGCAGTTTCCGGCCCGGACAGGGCCAAGAGACCCAGTACTTC. As protein: CASSFRPGQGQETQYF.

The rearrangement uses TRBV7-2 and TRBJ1-1; D is possibly TRBD1 (5 bases). The CDR3 runs 13 residues. CDR1 and CDR2 from the germline V gene are SGHTA and FQGNSA. Deletions cut 2 bases from V and 6 bases from J, with 10 bases between. CDR3 amino acids: CASSLSRGAEAFF. CDR3 DNA: TGTGCCAGCAGCTTATCGCGGGGCGCTGAAGCTTTCTTT.

This rearrangement joins TRBV7-8 to TRBJ2-1, with D unresolved. This CDR3 spans 15 amino acids. CDR1 and CDR2 from the germline V gene are SGHVS and FQNEAQ. V lost 2 bases and J lost 3, with 11 bases in between. The DNA for the CDR3 is TGTGCCAGCAGCTTATTTACGGGTGGCTACAATGAGCAGTTCTTC. Translation: CASSLFTGGYNEQFF.

The rearrangement joins TRBV5-6 to TRBJ1-2; 8 bases map to TRBD1. The CDR3 is 11 amino acids. The germline CDR1 and CDR2 sequences are SGHDT and YYEEEE. V dropped 4 bases and J dropped 13; count of bases not matched to a gene: 6. Here the CDR3 reads CASSTRTGRTF. As DNA, the CDR3 is TGTGCCAGCAGCACCCGGACAGGGCGCACCTTC.

This clone has more than one count but fewer than ten. The rearrangement joins TRBV5-1 to TRBJ2-1; 10 positions match TRBD2. V shed 3 bases, J shed 8 bases, and the junction held 8 bases outside the gene matches. Germline CDR1 and CDR2: SGHRS and YFSETQ. CDR3 length: 15 amino acids. For the CDR3, the DNA is TGCGCCAGCAGCTCCCCTAGCGGGAGTAGGGATGAGCAGTTCTTC. It translates to CASSSPSGSRDEQFF.

This clone was recorded once. The gene calls are TRBV6-2 or TRBV6-3 and TRBJ1-1; D is unclear. This CDR3 is built from 14 residues. The V gene lost 5 bases and the J gene lost 5 bases, with 15 bases spanning the gap. Germline V gene data show CDR1 as MNHEY and CDR2 as SVGEGT. The CDR3 region is CASSTHGRRTEAFF. As DNA, the CDR3 is TGTGCCAGCAGTACCCACGGTCGGCGGACTGAAGCTTTCTTT.

The genes are TRBV18 and TRBJ1-2, with D possibly matching TRBD1 (6 bases). Germline values: CDR1 KGHSH, CDR2 LQKENI. V gave up 3 bases and J gave up 2 bases, with 10 bases separating them. This CDR3 has 14 residues. The CDR3 spells CASSPNRVNYGYTF. CDR3 nucleotides: TGTGCCAGCTCACCTAACAGGGTCAACTATGGCTACACCTTC.

The chain recombines TRBV9 with TRBJ2-3, with 7 bases aligning to TRBD2. V shed 0 bases, J shed 5 bases, and the junction held 9 bases outside the gene matches. Per the germline V gene, CDR1 is SGDLS and CDR2 is YYNGEE. This CDR3 is built from 16 residues. CDR3 sequence: CASSVAGGGVEDTQYF. The CDR3 coding sequence is TGTGCCAGCAGCGTAGCGGGGGGTGGGGTGGAAGATACGCAGTATTTT.

The chain uses TRBV12-3 or TRBV12-4 and TRBJ1-1, with D maybe TRBD1 (6 bases). This CDR3 has 12 residues. Deletions cut 3 bases from V and 5 bases from J, with 7 bases between. Here the CDR3 reads CASSFGQTEAFF. In nucleotides, the CDR3 is TGTGCCAGCAGTTTCGGACAGACTGAAGCTTTCTTT.

The rearrangement uses TRBV6-5 and TRBJ1-2; D is perhaps TRBD1 (6 bases). Germline V CDR1 and CDR2: MNHEY, SVGAGI. V dropped 7 bases and J dropped 2 bases, with 11 bases sitting between them. The CDR3 sequence is 13 residues long. This CDR3 reads CASIQQGNYGYTF. CDR3 DNA sequence: TGTGCCAGCATACAACAGGGAAACTATGGCTACACCTTC.

The V call is TRBV6-2 or TRBV6-3, the J call TRBJ2-2; D not resolved. Per the germline V gene, CDR1 is MNHEY and CDR2 is SVGEGT. The CDR3 covers 16 residues. With 2 bases removed from V and 7 bases from J, the gap between germline ends came to 17 bases. The CDR3 region is CASSYPGGQKDGELFF. The CDR3 DNA is TGTGCCAGCAGTTACCCTGGCGGCCAGAAGGACGGGGAGCTGTTTTTT.

The chain uses TRBV24-1 and TRBJ1-5, with D unresolved. The ends were cut back, 5 bases at V and 7 bases at J, with 17 bases in the middle. Germline lookup yields CDR1 KGHDR and CDR2 SFDVKD. The CDR3 has 15 residues. CDR3 sequence (DNA): TGTGCCACCAGTGTTCTGCCCCGGCGGGAGCAGCCCCAGCATTTT. This encodes CATSVLPRREQPQHF.

This clone occurred once. This chain joins TRBV5-4 and TRBJ1-2; 8 bases are shared with TRBD1. Germline trimming cut 0 bases from V and 4 bases from J; bases unmatched to any gene: 8. This CDR3 contains 16 residues. Germline values: CDR1 SGHNT, CDR2 YYREEE (reference sequence). CDR3 coding DNA: TGTGCCAGCAGCTTGGCAGGGGGCGCGACAGTCTATGGCTACACCTTC. This sequence encodes CASSLAGGATVYGYTF.

This clone was seen just once. This chain connects TRBV6-5 to TRBJ2-3; 8 nucleotides match TRBD2. The V gene's germline CDR1 is MNHEY and CDR2 SVGAGI. J was trimmed by 2 bases and V by 7 bases; bases with no gene match: 5. The CDR3 runs to 14 residues. This chain's CDR3 is CASKFGGVTDTQYF. The CDR3 DNA reads TGTGCCAGCAAATTCGGGGGGGTCACAGATACGCAGTATTTT.

This sequence joins TRBV2 and TRBJ1-6, with 7 nucleotides matching TRBD1. This CDR3 has 12 residues. Unmatched junction bases numbered 8, after V lost 6 bases and J lost 15 bases. CDR1 and CDR2 (germline): SNHLY, FYNNEI. CDR3 in DNA: TGTGCCAGCAGCCCCGCGGGGACAGTCCTCCACTTT. Protein sequence: CASSPAGTVLHF.

The chain is built from TRBV6-5 and TRBJ2-2, with TRBD1 matching 7 bases. The CDR3 is made up of 15 amino acids. V trimming: 6 bases; J trimming: 2 bases; junction bases outside the gene matches: 6. Germline CDR1 MNHEY, CDR2 SVGAGI. CDR3 loop: CASRGQAPNTGELFF. The CDR3 DNA reads TGTGCCAGCAGAGGACAGGCCCCCAACACCGGGGAGCTGTTTTTT.

The chain links TRBV19 to TRBJ2-2, with D possibly TRBD2 on 5 matching bases. The CDR3 totals 14 residues. Germline lookup yields CDR1 LNHDA and CDR2 SQIVND (reference sequence). V lost 6 bases to trimming and J lost 4 bases, with 12 bases between them. The CDR3 coding sequence is TGTGCCAGTAGGGTAGCGTTCAGCACCGGGGAGCTGTTTTTT. The encoded protein is CASRVAFSTGELFF. The entire variable domain, with the rest obtained from reference TRBV19 and TRBJ2-2, is as follows: DGGITQSPKYLFRKEGQNVTLSCEQNLNHDAMYWYRQDPGQGLRLIYYSQIVNDFQKGDIAEGYSVSREKKESFPLTVTSAQKNPTAFYLCASRVAFSTGELFFGEGSRLTVL.

This sequence joins TRBV2 and TRBJ2-7, with D possibly being TRBD2 (6 bases). Germline assignment: CDR1 SNHLY and CDR2 FYNNEI. This CDR3 is 14 amino acids long. Trimming took 4 bases from V and 2 from J, leaving 12 bases between them. The CDR3 DNA sequence: TGTGCCAGCAGTGTCCGCGGGATCACCTACGAGCAGTACTTC. This gives the protein CASSVRGITYEQYF.

The gene calls are TRBV4-2 and TRBJ1-6, with D possibly matching TRBD1 (6 bases). This CDR3 region has 15 residues. Looked up from germline, CDR1 is LGHNA and CDR2 is YNFKEQ. V gave up 0 bases and J gave up 6 bases, with 9 bases separating them. The CDR3 spells CASSQENRVNSPLHF. Here the CDR3 DNA reads TGTGCCAGCAGCCAAGAGAACAGGGTTAATTCACCCCTCCACTTT.

The table lists this clone with a count of one. The gene calls are TRBV29-1 and TRBJ1-2; TRBD1 is a possible D gene (6 bases). Germline-derived CDR1 and CDR2 are SQVTM and ANQGSEA. The CDR3 is 14 residues long. The germline V and J ends were trimmed by 7 bases and 4 bases, with 19 bases remaining between them. CDR3 sequence reads: CSALPGTRAYGYTF. Written as DNA, the CDR3 is TGCAGCGCGCTACCAGGGACACGGGCCTATGGCTACACCTTC.